This TCR beta chain was observed in a study of preoperative IRX-2 immunotherapy in early breast cancer. Measured with immunoSEQ multiplex PCR; TCRdb has only the in-frame clones, and not every one. This sample has 35,000 to 50,000 clones; around 96% occur once, and the top ten carry over 1.5%. Looked up from germline, CDR1 is SQVTM and CDR2 is ANQGSEA. Trimming removed 7 bases at V and 4 bases at J, with 16 bases between. There are 14 residues in the CDR3. Treatment defined: preoperative locoregional IRX-2 cytokine immunotherapy. This phase Ib study tested locoregional IRX-2 cytokine immunotherapy given before surgery.

The receptor was derived from a human donor with breast cancer. The chain links TRBV29-1 to TRBJ2-2; possibly TRBD1 for D (6 bases). Sequenced material: tumor tissue, taken after IRX-2 immunotherapy. DNA of the CDR3: TGCAGCGCAGCCTTACAGGGAACCACCGGGGAGCTGTTTTTT. It specifies CSAALQGTTGELFF.